The 8 T cell receptor beta chains reported below all come from one sample, sequenced in a study of T-cell reconstitution after alpha-beta-depleted transplantation in children. It was with unique molecular identifiers that the TCRbeta library was prepared. TCRdb re-derived calls from the PCR reads in MiXCR, one entry per CDR3 protein. This sample has around 45,000 distinct CDR3 sequences, with 40% to 60% found just once. Sequencing was performed on peripheral blood, taken before TCRalphabeta/CD19-depleted stem cell transplant. The receptor source for this set is a boy under two years old with SCID, due to receive a stem cell transplant.

This clonotype was picked up a small number of times. The chain recombines TRBV6-4 with TRBJ2-1; 7 nucleotides match TRBD1. CDR1 and CDR2 (germline): MRHNA, SNTAGT. This CDR3 contains 13 residues. The V segment lost 6 bases and the J segment 6 bases; nucleotides outside the gene matches: 5. CDR3 nucleotides: TGTGCCAGCAGCCTGACAGGGACCAATGAGCAGTTCTTC. The encoded protein is CASSLTGTNEQFF.

This clonotype was observed a few times. This chain joins TRBV20-1 and TRBJ2-6; TRBD1 matches 9 bases. The CDR3 has 18 residues. Germline CDR1 and CDR2: DFQATT and SNEGSKA (reference sequence). V gave up 5 bases and J gave up 0 bases; unmatched junction bases: 11. CDR3 nucleotide sequence: TGCAGTGCTCCCGGGACAGGGAGCTCCTACTCTGGGGCCAACGTCCTGACTTTC. Translation: CSAPGTGSSYSGANVLTF.

The count of this clonotype is one. The chain links TRBV7-9 to TRBJ1-4; 9 bases are a match to TRBD1. CDR3 length equals 15 residues. V lost 5 bases to trimming and J lost 5 bases; unmatched junction nucleotides: 6. Germline V lookup: CDR1 SEHNR, CDR2 FQNEAQ (reference sequence). The CDR3: CASSLDRGRNEKLFF. The CDR3 nucleotides read TGTGCCAGCAGCCTAGACAGGGGGAGGAATGAAAAACTGTTTTTT.

V usage is TRBV13 and J usage is TRBJ2-1; the match to TRBD2 covers 10 bases. CDR3 length: 16 amino acids. Germline V gene sequence: CDR1 PRHDT, CDR2 FYEKMQ (reference sequence). V lost 5 bases to trimming and J lost 5 bases; unmatched junction nucleotides: 9. The CDR3 loop reads CASSPLSGGGHNEQFF. The CDR3, as DNA: TGTGCCAGCAGCCCCCTAAGCGGGGGGGGCCACAATGAGCAGTTCTTC. The variable domain in full, with the rest retrieved from reference TRBV13 and TRBJ2-1, is AAGVIQSPRHLIKEKRETATLKCYPIPRHDTVYWYQQGPGQDPQFLISFYEKMQSDKGSIPDRFSAQQFSDYHSELNMSSLELGDSALYFCASSPLSGGGHNEQFFGPGTRLTVL.

The chain carries TRBV9 and TRBJ2-3; 9 bases align to TRBD2. J gave up 2 bases and V 3 bases, and 4 bases lay outside the gene matches. This CDR3 region has 15 residues. In germline, CDR1 is SGDLS, CDR2 YYNGEE. The CDR3 DNA is TGTGCCAGCAGCGGGAGCGGGGGGACCACAGATACGCAGTATTTT. Translating it yields CASSGSGGTTDTQYF.

This clonotype has more than one count but fewer than ten. The chain has TRBV7-2 and TRBJ1-6; 9 bases map to TRBD1. This CDR3 comprises 14 residues. V trimming: 6 bases; J trimming: 7 bases; junction bases outside the gene matches: 4. Germline lookup yields CDR1 SGHTA and CDR2 FQGNSA. CDR3: CASRVQGANSPLHF. The CDR3 DNA sequence: TGTGCCAGCAGGGTACAGGGGGCGAATTCACCCCTCCACTTT.

The V and J genes are TRBV29-1 and TRBJ2-7; 7 nucleotides line up with TRBD2. CDR3 size: 14 residues. The germline gives CDR1 SQVTM, CDR2 ANQGSEA. The V and J ends lost 4 bases and 0 bases, in that order; junction bases with no gene match: 6. CDR3 region: CSVGKLADSYEQYF. The CDR3 DNA follows: TGCAGCGTTGGGAAGCTAGCGGACTCCTACGAGCAGTACTTC.

Note on this clonotype: One base away lies a much larger clone, so this may be a sequencing read error. The chain links TRBV7-3 to TRBJ1-1; no definite D call. V lost 4 bases and J 5 bases, leaving 8 bases between the germline ends. The germline V gene has CDR1 SGHTA and CDR2 FQGTGA. The CDR3 is 12 residues long. CDR3 in amino acids: CASSSQVTEAFF. DNA of the CDR3: TGTGCCAGCAGCTCCCAGGTGACTGAAGCTTTCTTT.